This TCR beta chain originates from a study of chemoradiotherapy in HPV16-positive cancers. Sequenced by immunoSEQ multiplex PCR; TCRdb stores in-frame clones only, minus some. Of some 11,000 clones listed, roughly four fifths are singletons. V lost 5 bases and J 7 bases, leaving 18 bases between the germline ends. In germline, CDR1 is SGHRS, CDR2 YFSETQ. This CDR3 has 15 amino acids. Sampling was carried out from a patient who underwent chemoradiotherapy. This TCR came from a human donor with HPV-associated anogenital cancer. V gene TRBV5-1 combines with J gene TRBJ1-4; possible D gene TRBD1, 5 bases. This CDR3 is CASRESLGGSEKLFF. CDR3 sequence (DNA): TGCGCCAGCAGGGAGAGCCTGGGGGGTAGTGAAAAACTGTTTTTT.